Sequencing of this T cell receptor (beta chain) was carried out in a study of human T cells and chemical hapten exposure. The study's findings and limits: The study found that PT1 expanded TCR counts correlated positively with patch test score.

TCRdb ran MiXCR on the RACE reads and lists one entry per CDR3 protein. The sample includes more than 85,000 distinct CDR3 sequences, approximately 8.8% of them seen just once. Time point here: patch test 2, 6 weeks after DPC sensitization. Treatment in this sample: therapeutic diphenylcyclopropenone sensitization with weekly scalp DPC. This clonotype was counted ten times or more. Its matching antigen is unknown. This clonotype originated in a woman aged 35 to 49 with alopecia areata. Some clones in this sample may be carry-over from other donors' samples. This specimen consisted of whole blood, obtained in connection with sensitization to the hapten diphenylcyclopropenone (DPC).

This CDR3 is CASLLREGGSSSGNTIYF. The CDR3 bases are TGTGCCAGCTTGCTTAGAGAGGGTGGCAGCAGCTCTGGAAACACCATATATTTT. The chain has TRBV7-3 and TRBJ1-3, with unresolved D. Trimming shortened V by 8 bases and J by 0 bases, and 23 bases separated the two germline ends. CDR3 length: 18 residues. CDR1 and CDR2 (germline): SGHTA, FQGTGA.